Listed here is a single T cell receptor (beta chain). Its antigen is unknown. The sample originates from a study of shared clonotypes between healthy human individuals. The method was immunoSEQ multiplex PCR; TCRdb's version includes in-frame clones alone and lacks a portion of them. The table includes roughly 700,000 clones, over 65% detected once. Into CD45RA+ naive and CD45RA-negative memory subsets, the CD4+ cells were split. General observations from the study: Non-shared clonotypes had lower generation probabilities than clonotypes shared by all four sorted-subset donors. What limited the represented genetic and exposure-history diversity was the small number of donors.

V was pared by 7 bases and J by 0 bases, with 25 bases between. The CDR3 totals 20 residues. The sample was memory CD4+ T cells sorted from blood. Specified subset: CD45RA-negative fraction. This sequence joins TRBV6-7 and TRBJ2-6; TRBD2 is a possible D gene (6 bases). TRBV6-7 counts as an open reading frame of uncertain function. The clonotype was recovered from a woman in her 30s in good health. The CDR3 protein is CASNLPRDFITLSGANVLTF. CDR3 DNA sequence: TGTGCCAGCAACCTACCCCGGGACTTCATCACACTCTCTGGGGCCAACGTCCTGACTTTC.